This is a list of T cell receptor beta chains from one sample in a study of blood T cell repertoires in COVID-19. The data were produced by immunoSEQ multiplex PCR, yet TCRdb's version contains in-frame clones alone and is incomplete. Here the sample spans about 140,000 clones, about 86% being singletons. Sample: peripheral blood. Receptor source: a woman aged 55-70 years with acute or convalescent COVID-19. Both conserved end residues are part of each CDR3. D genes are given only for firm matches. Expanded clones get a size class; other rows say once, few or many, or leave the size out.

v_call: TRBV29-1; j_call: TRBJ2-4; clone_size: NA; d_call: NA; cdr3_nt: TGCAGCGTTGGTCCCTCAGGGTTGTGGAAAAACATTCAGTACTTC; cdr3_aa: CSVGPSGLWKNIQYF
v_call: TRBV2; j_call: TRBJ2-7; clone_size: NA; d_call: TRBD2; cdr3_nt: TGTGCCAGCAGTCCGGGACTAGCGGACTCCTACGAGCAGTACTTC; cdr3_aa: CASSPGLADSYEQYF
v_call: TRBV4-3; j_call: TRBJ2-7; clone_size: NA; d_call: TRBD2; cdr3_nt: TGCGCCAGCAGCCATCCCGGAGTCGGGATCGGGGGGGAGCAGTACTTC; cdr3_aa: CASSHPGVGIGGEQYF
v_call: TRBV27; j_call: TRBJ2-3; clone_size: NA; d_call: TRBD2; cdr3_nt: TGTGCCAGCAGTATCTACGGGACTAGCGGGGGGCGCAACACAGATACGCAGTATTTT; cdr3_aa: CASSIYGTSGGRNTDTQYF
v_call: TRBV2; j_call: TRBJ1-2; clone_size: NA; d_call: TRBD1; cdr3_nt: TGTGCCAGCAGGACGACAGGGAACTATGGCTACACCTTC; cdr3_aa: CASRTTGNYGYTF
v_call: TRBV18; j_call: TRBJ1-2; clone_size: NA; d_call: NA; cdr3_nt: TGTGCCAGCTCACCCTCCGGACAGACTGTCTATGGCTACACCTTC; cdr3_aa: CASSPSGQTVYGYTF
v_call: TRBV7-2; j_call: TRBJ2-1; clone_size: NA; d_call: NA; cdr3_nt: TGTGCCAGCAGCTTCAGGGGATATGAGCAGTTCTTC; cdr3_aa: CASSFRGYEQFF
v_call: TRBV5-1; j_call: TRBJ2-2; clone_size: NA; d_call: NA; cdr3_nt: TGCGCCAGCAGCCTCGGGGACACCGGGGAGCTGTTTTTT; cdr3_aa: CASSLGDTGELFF
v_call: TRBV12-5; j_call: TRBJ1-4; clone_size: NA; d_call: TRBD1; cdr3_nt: TGTGCTAGTGGTTTGGTACGGGGCGTTGGGGGACAGCGTAATGAAAAACTGTTTTTT; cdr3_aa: CASGLVRGVGGQRNEKLFF
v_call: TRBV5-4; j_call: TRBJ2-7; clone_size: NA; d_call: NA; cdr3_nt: TGTGCCAGCAGCTTGGGACGGAGCAGCCAAAGCTCCTACGAGCAGTACTTC; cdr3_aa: CASSLGRSSQSSYEQYF
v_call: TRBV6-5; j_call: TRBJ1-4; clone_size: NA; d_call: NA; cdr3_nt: TGTGCCAGCCGCTATACCTGGGAAAAACTGTTTTTT; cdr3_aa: CASRYTWEKLFF
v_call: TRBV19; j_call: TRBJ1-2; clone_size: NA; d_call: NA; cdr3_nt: TGTGCCAGTAGTATCGGGTCCAGATATGGCTACACCTTC; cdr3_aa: CASSIGSRYGYTF
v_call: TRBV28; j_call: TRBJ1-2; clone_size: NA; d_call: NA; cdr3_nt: TGTGCCAGCAGTCTCGGGAGTTTCTATGGCTACACCTTC; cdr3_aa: CASSLGSFYGYTF
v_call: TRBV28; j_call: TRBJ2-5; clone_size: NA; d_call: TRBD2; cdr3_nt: TGTGCCAGCAGTCCCCGACTAGCGGGGCAAGAGACCCAGTACTTC; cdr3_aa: CASSPRLAGQETQYF
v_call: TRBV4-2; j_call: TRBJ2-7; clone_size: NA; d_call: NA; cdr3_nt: TGTGCCAGCAGCCAAGGGAACGGAGGTGGGTCGTACTTC; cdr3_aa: CASSQGNGGGSYF
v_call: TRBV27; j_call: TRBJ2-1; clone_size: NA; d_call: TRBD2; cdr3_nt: TGTGCCAGCAGTTCGAGACTAGCGGGGGGTAAAGGCAATGAGCAGTTCTTC; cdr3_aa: CASSSRLAGGKGNEQFF
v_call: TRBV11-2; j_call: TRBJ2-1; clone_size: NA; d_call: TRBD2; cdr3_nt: TGTGCCAGCAGCTTATGGCGCGGGGGGTCCTACAATGAGCAGTTCTTC; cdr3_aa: CASSLWRGGSYNEQFF
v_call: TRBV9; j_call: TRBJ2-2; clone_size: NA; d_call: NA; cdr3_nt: TGTGCCAGCAGCGTAGCCTCCACCGGGGAGCTGTTTTTT; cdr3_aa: CASSVASTGELFF
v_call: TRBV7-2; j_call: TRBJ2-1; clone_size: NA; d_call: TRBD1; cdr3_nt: TGTGCCAGCAGAACAGGGGGAAATGAGCAGTTCTTC; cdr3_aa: CASRTGGNEQFF
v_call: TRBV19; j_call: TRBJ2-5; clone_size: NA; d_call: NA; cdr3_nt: TGTGCCAGTTCCCCGGGGCTAGGGGGGGCAGAGACCCAGTACTTC; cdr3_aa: CASSPGLGGAETQYF
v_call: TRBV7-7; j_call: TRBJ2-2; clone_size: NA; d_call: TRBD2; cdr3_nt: TGTGCTAGCAGCTTACCTAGCGGGGGGGCGAACACCGGGGAGCTGTTTTTT; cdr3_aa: CASSLPSGGANTGELFF
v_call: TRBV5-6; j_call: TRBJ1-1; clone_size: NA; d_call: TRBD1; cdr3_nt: TGTGCCAGCAGCTTGGATCAGGGGGCGGGAAAAGCTTTCTTT; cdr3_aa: CASSLDQGAGKAFF
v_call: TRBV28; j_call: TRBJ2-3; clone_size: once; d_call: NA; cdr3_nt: TGTGCCAGCAGCTCCCGGGAAGGGCGGGGCTCTACGCAGTATTTT; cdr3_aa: CASSSREGRGSTQYF
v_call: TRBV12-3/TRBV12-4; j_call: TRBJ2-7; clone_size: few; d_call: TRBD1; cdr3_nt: TGTGCCAGCAGTTTGGACAGGTTCTACGAGCAGTACTTC; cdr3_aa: CASSLDRFYEQYF
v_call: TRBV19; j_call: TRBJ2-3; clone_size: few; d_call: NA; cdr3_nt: TGTGCCAGTACCCCCGGGACAAAAGATACGCAGTATTTT; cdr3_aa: CASTPGTKDTQYF
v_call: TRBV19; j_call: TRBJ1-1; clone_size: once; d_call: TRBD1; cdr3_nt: TGTGCCAGTAGTCCGACAGGGGGCGGAACTGAAGCTTTCTTT; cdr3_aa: CASSPTGGGTEAFF
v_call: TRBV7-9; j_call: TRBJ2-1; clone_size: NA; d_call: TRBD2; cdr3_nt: TGTGCCAGCAGCGGTAGCGGGAGGTCCTACAATGAGCAGTTCTTC; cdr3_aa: CASSGSGRSYNEQFF
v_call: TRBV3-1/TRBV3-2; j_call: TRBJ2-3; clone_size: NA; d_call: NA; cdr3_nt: TGTGCCAGCAGCCAAAGCGATACGCAGTATTTT; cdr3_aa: CASSQSDTQYF
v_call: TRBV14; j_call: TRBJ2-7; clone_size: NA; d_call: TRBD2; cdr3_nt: TGTGCCAGCAGCCGCCGTACGGGGAGGGCCTACGAGCAGTACTTC; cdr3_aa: CASSRRTGRAYEQYF
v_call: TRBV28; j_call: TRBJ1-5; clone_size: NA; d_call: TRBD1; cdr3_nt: TGTGCCAGCAGGGGCCCGGGACAGGGCATCAATCAGCCCCAGCATTTT; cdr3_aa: CASRGPGQGINQPQHF
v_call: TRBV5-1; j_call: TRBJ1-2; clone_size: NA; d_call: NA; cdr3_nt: TGCGCCAGCAGCTTGGAGACAGGTTTAAACTATGGCTACACCTTC; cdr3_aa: CASSLETGLNYGYTF
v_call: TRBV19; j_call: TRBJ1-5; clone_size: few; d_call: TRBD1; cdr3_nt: TGTGCCAGTAGTATATGGGGACAGGGTAATCAGCCCCAGCATTTT; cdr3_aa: CASSIWGQGNQPQHF
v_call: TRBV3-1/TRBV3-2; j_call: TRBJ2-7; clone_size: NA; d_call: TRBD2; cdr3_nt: TGTGCCAGCAGCCAAGATGAGACTAGCGGTTCCTACGAGCAGTACTTC; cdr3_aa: CASSQDETSGSYEQYF
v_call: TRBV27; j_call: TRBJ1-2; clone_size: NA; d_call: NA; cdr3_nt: TGTGCCAGCAGGTCACAGGGTTTCGATGGCTACACCTTC; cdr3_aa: CASRSQGFDGYTF
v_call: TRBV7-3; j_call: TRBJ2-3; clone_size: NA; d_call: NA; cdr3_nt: TGTGCCAGCAGCTTAGAGTCGACTAGAAGAGATACGCAGTATTTT; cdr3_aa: CASSLESTRRDTQYF
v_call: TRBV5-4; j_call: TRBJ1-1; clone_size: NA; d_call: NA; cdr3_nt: TGTGCCAGCAGCCCTGCGGGGGGGGCCTTGAACACTGAAGCTTTCTTT; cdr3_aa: CASSPAGGALNTEAFF
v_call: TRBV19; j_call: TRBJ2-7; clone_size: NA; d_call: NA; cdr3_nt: TGTGCCAGTAGTTTGTCCGGGACACACTACGAGCAGTACTTC; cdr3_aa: CASSLSGTHYEQYF
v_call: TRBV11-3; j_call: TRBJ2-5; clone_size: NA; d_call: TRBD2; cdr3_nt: TGTGCCAGCAGCTTAAAGATCCTAGCGGGGGTCCAAGAGACCCAGTACTTC; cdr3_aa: CASSLKILAGVQETQYF
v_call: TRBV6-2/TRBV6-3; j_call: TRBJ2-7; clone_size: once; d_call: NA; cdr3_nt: TGTGCCAGCAGTTCGCCGGGACATAAGGGAAGGGCCTCCTACGAGCAGTACTTC; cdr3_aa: CASSSPGHKGRASYEQYF
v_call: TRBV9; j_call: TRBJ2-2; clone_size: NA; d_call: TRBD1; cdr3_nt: TGTGCCAGCAGCCGGGGACAGGGAGATGACACCGGGGAGCTGTTTTTT; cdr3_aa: CASSRGQGDDTGELFF
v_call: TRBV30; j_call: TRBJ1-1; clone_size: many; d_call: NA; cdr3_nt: TGTGCCTGGAGTGTACAGAGCCCTGAAGCTTTCTTT; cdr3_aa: CAWSVQSPEAFF
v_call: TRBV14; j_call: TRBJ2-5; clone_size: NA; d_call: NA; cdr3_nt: TGTGCCAGCAGCCCAGGGGGGACAGCCAAAGAGACCCAGTACTTC; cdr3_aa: CASSPGGTAKETQYF
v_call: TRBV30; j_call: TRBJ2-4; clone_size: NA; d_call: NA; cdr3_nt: TGTGCCTGGAGCTTGCGGGGACCCAAAAACATTCAGTACTTC; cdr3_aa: CAWSLRGPKNIQYF
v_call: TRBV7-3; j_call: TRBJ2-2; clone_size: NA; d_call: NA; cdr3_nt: TGTGCCAGCAGCTTAGGTCCGAAGACAGCGAACACCGGGGAGCTGTTTTTT; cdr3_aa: CASSLGPKTANTGELFF
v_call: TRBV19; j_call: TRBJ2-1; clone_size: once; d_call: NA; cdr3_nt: TGTGCCAGTAGCCCCCGGGGTTACAATGAGCAGTTCTTC; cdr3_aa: CASSPRGYNEQFF
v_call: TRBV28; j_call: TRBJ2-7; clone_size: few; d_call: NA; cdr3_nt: TGTGCCAGCAGTTTATCGATGACTGGGGCCGAGCAGTACTTC; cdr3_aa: CASSLSMTGAEQYF
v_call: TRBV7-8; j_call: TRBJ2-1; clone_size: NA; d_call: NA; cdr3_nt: TGTGCCAGCAGCTTAGGGGGGGGCGGAAATGAGCAGTTCTTC; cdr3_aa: CASSLGGGGNEQFF
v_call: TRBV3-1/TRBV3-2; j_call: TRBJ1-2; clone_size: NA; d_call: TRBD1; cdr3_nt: TGTGCCAGCAGCCAAGGGGGACAGGTCTATGGCTACACCTTC; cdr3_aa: CASSQGGQVYGYTF
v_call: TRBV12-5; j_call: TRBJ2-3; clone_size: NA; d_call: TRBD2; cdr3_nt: TGTGCTAGTGGTTTCGTGGGGACTAAGACAGATACGCAGTATTTT; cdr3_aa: CASGFVGTKTDTQYF
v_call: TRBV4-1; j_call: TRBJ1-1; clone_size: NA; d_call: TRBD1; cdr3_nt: TGCGCCAGCAGCCCCGGAGCCGCCAGGGGGCTTGCTGAAGCTTTCTTT; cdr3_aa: CASSPGAARGLAEAFF
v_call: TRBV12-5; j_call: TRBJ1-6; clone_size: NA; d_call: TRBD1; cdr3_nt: TGTGCTAGTGGTTTAGGGACAGGGGTTTCCTATAATTCACCCCTCCACTTT; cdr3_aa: CASGLGTGVSYNSPLHF
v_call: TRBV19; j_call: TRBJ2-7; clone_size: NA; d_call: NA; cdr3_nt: TGTGCCAGTAGTCAGGGACTTACCCGTTCCTACGAGCAGTACTTC; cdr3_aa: CASSQGLTRSYEQYF